This T cell receptor beta chain was documented in a study of T cell changes during pregnancy in multiple sclerosis. Clones were sequenced by immunoSEQ multiplex PCR, and TCRdb holds only the in-frame ones, with some missing. Of about 30,000 clones listed, roughly 90% are singletons. The CDR3 length is 18 residues. Germline V gives CDR1 SGDLS, CDR2 YYNGEE. The J segment lost 0 bases and the V segment lost 0 bases, leaving 9 bases of the junction unmatched. This chain uses TRBV9 with TRBJ2-7; TRBD2 aligns across 10 bases. Sequences were derived from CD4+ T cells from peripheral blood mononuclear cells, sampled in the second trimester of pregnancy. The clonotype originates from a female donor in good health, enrolled as a control in a pregnancy study. This chain's CDR3 is CASSVGSVAGGDSYEQYF. In DNA, the CDR3 is TGTGCCAGCAGCGTAGGATCGGTAGCGGGGGGAGACTCCTACGAGCAGTACTTC.